The 22 T cell receptor beta chains reported below all come from one sample, sequenced in a study of blood T cells in healthy people across ages. It was with a sample-barcoded 5' primer and a J-beta primer mix that a second PCR of roughly 7 to 12 cycles was run. Each CDR3 protein gets one entry after TCRdb re-called the 5' RACE reads with MiXCR. This table holds 1.5 million to 2 million distinct CDR3 sequences, less than 50% found once. Sequencing was done on a sample of blood. The receptors come from a woman aged 40 to 50 in good health.

The V gene is TRBV5-1, the J gene TRBJ2-5, with D maybe TRBD2 (6 bases). Per germline, CDR1 SGHRS and CDR2 YFSETQ. Trimming left V 7 bases short and J 0 bases short, with 16 bases between. CDR3 length: 15 residues. This CDR3 reads CASLRLGGDQETQYF. CDR3 nucleotide sequence: TGCGCCAGCCTACGGTTAGGAGGGGACCAAGAGACCCAGTACTTC.

This clonotype was counted a few times. The CDR3 sequence is CASSQDLGGSVKNIQYF. CDR3 DNA: TGTGCCAGCAGCCAAGATCTAGGGGGGTCGGTCAAAAACATTCAGTACTTC. The chain carries TRBV4-2 and TRBJ2-4; D is tentatively TRBD1 or TRBD2 (6 bases each). Germline V CDR1 and CDR2: LGHNA, YNFKEQ. Trimming pared 0 bases from V and 3 bases from J, leaving 15 bases between. CDR3 length: 17 amino acids.

The CDR3 coding sequence is TGTGCCAGCAGCTTCAAGACTTCCTCCTACAATGAGCAGTTCTTC. Its protein product is CASSFKTSSYNEQFF. The chain joins TRBV7-2 to TRBJ2-1; no clear D. The V end was cut by 3 bases, the J end by 0 bases, with 9 bases between. CDR1 is SGHTA and CDR2 is FQGNSA in the germline V gene. The CDR3 extends over 15 amino acids.

The V call is TRBV6-1, the J call TRBJ2-1; D call uncertain. The CDR3 contains 14 residues. V lost 6 bases and J lost 5, with 14 bases in between. Per the germline V gene, CDR1 is MNHNS and CDR2 is SASEGT. CDR3 loop: CASRSWVSDNEQFF. The CDR3 nucleotides are TGTGCCAGCAGGAGTTGGGTCAGTGACAATGAGCAGTTCTTC.

V is TRBV20-1 and J is TRBJ2-1; D is undetermined. The CDR3 is 12 residues long. With 4 bases removed from V and 7 bases from J, the gap between germline ends came to 11 bases. The germline V gene has CDR1 DFQATT and CDR2 SNEGSKA (reference sequence). CDR3 sequence reads: CSANRPLNEQFF. CDR3 sequence (DNA): TGCAGTGCTAACAGACCCCTAAATGAGCAGTTCTTC.

V is TRBV20-1 and J is TRBJ2-7; TRBD2 is a possible D gene (7 bases). Deletions cut 0 bases from V and 2 bases from J, with 14 bases between. Germline V CDR1 and CDR2: DFQATT, SNEGSKA (reference sequence). The CDR3 has 15 amino acids. The CDR3 DNA follows: TGCAGTGCTAGAGATTGGGAGGGGGACCCCTACGAGCAGTACTTC. This encodes CSARDWEGDPYEQYF.

The V gene is TRBV30, the J gene TRBJ2-5; D not resolved. V was pared by 0 bases and J by 7 bases, with 12 bases between. Germline CDR1 reads GTSNPN; CDR2 reads SVGIG (reference sequence). This CDR3 comprises 13 residues. The CDR3 region is CAWSVSTKGTQYF. CDR3 DNA: TGTGCCTGGAGTGTGAGCACTAAGGGGACCCAGTACTTC.

This clonotype was seen only once. The rearrangement joins TRBV6-1 to TRBJ1-4; 8 bases agree with TRBD1. V was pared by 5 bases and J by 1 base, with 15 bases of the junction left unmatched. Germline CDR1 is MNHNS and CDR2 is SASEGT. This CDR3 region has 19 residues. CDR3 DNA: TGTGCCAGCAGTCGAGGACAGGGCGTACCGGCCTTAACTAATGAAAAACTGTTTTTT. Protein product: CASSRGQGVPALTNEKLFF.

This clonotype has ten or more counts. The V call is TRBV27, the J call TRBJ2-5, with TRBD2 matching 7 bases. CDR1 MNHEY and CDR2 SMNVEV come from the germline V gene (reference sequence). Trimming removed 2 bases from V and 5 bases from J; junction bases left unmatched: 2. The CDR3 is made up of 13 amino acids. CDR3 DNA sequence: TGTGCCAGCAGTTTAACCGGGGGGGAGACCCAGTACTTC. It specifies CASSLTGGETQYF.

This clonotype was seen a handful of times. The chain joins TRBV10-3 to TRBJ2-1; perhaps TRBD2 as D (6 bases). Germline values: CDR1 ENHRY, CDR2 SYGVKD. Between the trimmed V and J ends, which lost 8 bases and 2 bases, there was a span of 16 bases. The CDR3 totals 15 residues. The CDR3 DNA reads as TGTGCCATCTCGGGGATCGGGGGTACCTACAATGAGCAGTTCTTC. As protein: CAISGIGGTYNEQFF.

The chain couples TRBV20-1 to TRBJ2-5, with no clear D. The germline V and J ends were trimmed by 3 bases and 5 bases, with 13 bases remaining between them. The CDR3 loop spans 13 amino acids. Per germline, CDR1 DFQATT and CDR2 SNEGSKA (reference sequence). CDR3 in DNA: TGCAGTGCTAGTCAAGGGTGGCGGGAGACCCAGTACTTC. Protein product: CSASQGWRETQYF.

The chain recombines TRBV11-2 with TRBJ1-2; 9 nucleotides line up with TRBD1. J gave up 2 bases and V 5 bases, and 6 bases lay outside the gene matches. The CDR3 sequence is 15 residues long. Germline V CDR1 and CDR2: SGHAT, FQNNGV. The CDR3 loop is CASSTGQGRNYGYTF. Written as DNA, the CDR3 is TGTGCCAGCAGCACCGGACAGGGGAGGAACTATGGCTACACCTTC.

The genes are TRBV6-2 or TRBV6-3 and TRBJ1-2, with D unresolved. Germline-derived CDR1 and CDR2 are MNHEY and SVGEGT. Trimming stripped 4 bases from V and 8 bases from J, with 14 bases between. The CDR3 length is 13 residues. CDR3 sequence (DNA): TGTGCCAGCAGTTTAGATGCGTTGGGCGGCTACACCTTC. This sequence encodes CASSLDALGGYTF.

The rearrangement links TRBV27 to TRBJ2-3, with D hard to call. V dropped 3 bases and J dropped 2 bases, with 15 bases sitting between them. The germline gives CDR1 MNHEY, CDR2 SMNVEV (reference sequence). CDR3 size: 16 residues. The DNA for the CDR3 is TGTGCCAGCAGTTTCGGCGGACCTCCCCTCACAGATACGCAGTATTTT. This codes for CASSFGGPPLTDTQYF.

Concerning this clonotype: This may be a read error: a much more frequent sequence differs by one nucleotide. V usage is TRBV6-6 and J usage is TRBJ1-5; D gene unclear. The germline gives CDR1 MNHNY, CDR2 SVGAGI (reference sequence). The CDR3 sequence is 14 residues long. V lost 5 bases and J lost 9, with 17 bases in between. The CDR3 region is CASSALNLGLPQHF. The CDR3 bases are TGTGCCAGCAGTGCGTTAAACCTCGGACTGCCCCAGCATTTT.

The V gene is TRBV9, the J gene TRBJ1-1, with D possibly TRBD1 on 5 matching bases. V was trimmed by 0 bases and J by 0 bases, leaving 15 bases between them. This CDR3 is 17 amino acids long. Per germline, CDR1 SGDLS and CDR2 YYNGEE. The CDR3 DNA is TGTGCCAGCAGCGTAGGAACAGGCGCAAGGATGAACACTGAAGCTTTCTTT. It specifies CASSVGTGARMNTEAFF.

V and J are TRBV4-1 and TRBJ2-7; 10 nucleotides match TRBD2. Per the germline V gene, CDR1 is MGHRA and CDR2 is YSYEKL. This CDR3 comprises 19 residues. The junction had 11 bases not matched to a gene; V was cut back by 0 bases and J by 0 bases. The CDR3 reads CASSQESSGGPSYSYEQYF. Written as DNA, the CDR3 is TGCGCCAGCAGCCAAGAGTCTAGCGGGGGTCCCAGCTACTCCTACGAGCAGTACTTC.

This CDR3 reads CATSDSRGLNYEQYF. CDR3 nucleotide sequence: TGTGCCACCAGTGACTCGAGGGGACTAAACTACGAGCAGTACTTC. The V call is TRBV24-1, the J call TRBJ2-7; the match to TRBD2 covers 7 bases. There are 15 residues in the CDR3. Germline V gene lookup returns CDR1 KGHDR and CDR2 SFDVKD. Losses at the gene ends were 4 bases for V and 3 bases for J; bases not matched to a gene: 8.

The genes are TRBV12-3 or TRBV12-4 and TRBJ2-7; no clear D. Trimming took 3 bases from V and 0 from J, leaving 9 bases between them. This CDR3 is 14 amino acids long. DNA of the CDR3: TGTGCCAGCAGTTTTGCCGTGAACTCCTACGAGCAGTACTTC. Translation gives CASSFAVNSYEQYF.

Details on this clonotype: The junction shows a germline mismatch at one end, possibly a read error. V gene TRBV28 combines with J gene TRBJ2-3; 7 bases are a match to TRBD2. In germline, CDR1 is MDHEN, CDR2 SYDVKM. The CDR3 runs to 14 residues. The CDR3 sequence: CANSLGGTRNTQYF. As DNA, the CDR3 is TGCGCCAACAGTCTCGGGGGGACGAGGAATACGCAGTATTTT. The variable domain in full, completed from reference TRBV28 and TRBJ2-3, reads DVKVTQSSRYLVKRTGEKVFLECVQDMDHENMFWYRQDPGLGLRLIYFSYDVKMKEKGDIPEGYSVSREKKERFSLILESASTNQTSMYLCANSLGGTRNTQYFGPGTRLTVL.

The V and J genes are TRBV29-1 and TRBJ2-1; possible D gene TRBD2, 6 bases. V shed 5 bases and J shed 4 bases, with 15 bases lying between them. Germline lookup yields CDR1 SQVTM and CDR2 ANQGSEA. The CDR3 contains 14 residues. CDR3 in amino acids: CSVRNLGLYNEQFF. The CDR3 DNA is TGCAGCGTTCGGAACCTCGGACTATACAATGAGCAGTTCTTC.

This chain joins TRBV7-2 and TRBJ1-4, with 7 nucleotides matching TRBD1. Trimming removed 5 bases from V and 6 bases from J; junction bases left unmatched: 9. The CDR3 is made up of 15 amino acids. CDR1 and CDR2 from the germline V gene are SGHTA and FQGNSA. The CDR3 reads CASSIEMTGYEKLFF. The CDR3 DNA reads TGTGCCAGCAGCATAGAGATGACAGGGTATGAAAAACTGTTTTTT.